This passage covers 23 T cell receptor beta chains from one sample sequenced in a study of Ad26.COV2.S vaccination and SARS-CoV-2 variants. Treatment meaning: about 20 received Ad26.COV2.S at low or high dose, single or two shots; roughly five received placebo; per-sample allocation not given. Sampling occurred on day 63 after the first vaccine or placebo injection. The protocol was immunoSEQ multiplex PCR, while the TCRdb copy is restricted to in-frame clones and leaves out a portion. The data contain 350,000 to 400,000 clones, around nine tenths of them singletons. This sample comprised peripheral blood, obtained in a trial of Ad26.COV2.S vaccine versus placebo. The receptors were gathered from a person between 18 and 65 years old who received the Ad26.COV2.S COVID-19 vaccine or a placebo.

The gene calls are TRBV24-1 and TRBJ2-4; TRBD2 might be the D (6 bases). The V gene's germline CDR1 is KGHDR and CDR2 SFDVKD. V was pared by 3 bases and J by 8 bases, with 7 bases between. The CDR3 is 12 amino acids. For the CDR3, the DNA is TGTGCCACCAGTGATCCGGGGGACATTCAGTACTTC. Protein: CATSDPGDIQYF.

The gene calls are TRBV6-5 and TRBJ2-1, with 9 bases fitting TRBD2. The CDR3 is 15 residues long. Trimming removed 5 bases from V and 0 bases from J; junction bases left unmatched: 2. The germline CDR1 and CDR2 sequences are MNHEY and SVGAGI. DNA of the CDR3: TGTGCCAGCAGTATAGCGGGGGTCTCCTACAATGAGCAGTTCTTC. It translates to CASSIAGVSYNEQFF.

The rearrangement uses TRBV6-6 and TRBJ1-2; D is uncertain. The V and J ends lost 4 bases and 3 bases respectively, with 12 bases between them. The CDR3 extends over 14 amino acids. The germline gives CDR1 MNHNY, CDR2 SVGAGI (reference sequence). CDR3 sequence (DNA): TGTGCCAGCAGTTCCCCGACGGAGTACTATGGCTACACCTTC. As protein: CASSSPTEYYGYTF.

The J gene is TRBJ2-1, the V gene TRBV11-3, with 15 bases lining up with TRBD2. Losses at the gene ends were 5 bases for V and 8 bases for J; bases not matched to a gene: 4. CDR3 length: 15 residues. Germline CDR1 SGHNT, CDR2 YENEEA. The chain's CDR3 is CASSPGLAGGYEQFF. DNA of the CDR3: TGTGCCAGCAGCCCGGGACTAGCGGGGGGTTATGAGCAGTTCTTC.

The CDR3 DNA sequence: TGTGCCAGCAGTCTGGACAGCTCTGGAAACACCATATATTTT. Translation gives CASSLDSSGNTIYF. The chain has TRBV2 and TRBJ1-3, with a possible D match to TRBD1 (6 bases). Per the germline V gene, CDR1 is SNHLY and CDR2 is FYNNEI. The CDR3 sequence is 14 residues long. V lost 5 bases and J 0 bases, leaving 8 bases between the germline ends.

The gene calls are TRBV19 and TRBJ1-6; D is ambiguous. This CDR3 is 15 amino acids long. Germline CDR1 is LNHDA and CDR2 is SQIVND (reference sequence). V lost 1 base, J lost 5 bases, and 9 bases lay in between. The CDR3 is CASSIGPADNSPLHF. The DNA of the CDR3 is TGTGCCAGTAGTATAGGTCCGGCTGATAATTCACCCCTCCACTTT.

V and J are TRBV5-6 and TRBJ2-7; D may be TRBD1 (5 bases). The CDR3 loop spans 12 amino acids. Trimming took 2 bases from V and 7 from J, leaving 10 bases between them. Germline CDR1 reads SGHDT; CDR2 reads YYEEEE. Here the CDR3 DNA reads TGTGCCAGCAGCTTAGGACACTATGAGCAGTACTTC. As protein: CASSLGHYEQYF.

This chain connects TRBV7-2 to TRBJ1-3; D unclear. This CDR3 region has 16 residues. V dropped 1 base and J dropped 1 base, with 11 bases sitting between them. The germline CDR1 and CDR2 sequences are SGHTA and FQGNSA. CDR3 sequence (DNA): TGTGCCAGCAGCTTAGTTGGGGTATCTTCTGGAAACACCATATATTTT. This translates into CASSLVGVSSGNTIYF. Complete variable domain (other parts from reference TRBV7-2 and TRBJ1-3): GAGVSQSPSNKVTEKGKDVELRCDPISGHTALYWYRQSLGQGLEFLIYFQGNSAPDKSGLPSDRFSAERTGGSVSTLTIQRTQQEDSAVYLCASSLVGVSSGNTIYFGEGSWLTVV.

The J gene is TRBJ1-4, the V gene TRBV5-1; 7 nucleotides match TRBD1. The CDR3 loop spans 16 amino acids. Germline trimming cut 4 bases from V and 9 bases from J; bases unmatched to any gene: 15. CDR1 SGHRS and CDR2 YFSETQ come from the germline V gene. The CDR3 region has the DNA TGCGCCAGCAGCCTGACAGGGCCTGACTTAATGAAAAAACTGTTTTTT. Its protein is CASSLTGPDLMKKLFF.

V and J are TRBV20-1 and TRBJ1-3; D unresolved. Germline CDR1 DFQATT, CDR2 SNEGSKA (reference sequence). V was trimmed by 2 bases and J by 2 bases, leaving 1 base between them. The CDR3 contains 11 residues. CDR3 in amino acids: CSARPGNTIYF. As DNA, the CDR3 is TGCAGTGCTAGACCTGGAAACACCATATATTTT.

V is TRBV7-9 and J is TRBJ1-2; weak D call: TRBD1 (5 bases). There are 15 residues in the CDR3. Trimming took off 5 bases at V and 3 bases at J, with 16 bases between the two ends. Germline values: CDR1 SEHNR, CDR2 FQNEAQ (reference sequence). Written as DNA, the CDR3 is TGTGCCAGCAGCAACAAGGGGCCCGGGGACTATGGCTACACCTTC. Translating gives CASSNKGPGDYGYTF.

A word on this clone: Other DNA sequences in the same sample also yield this CDR3. V is TRBV24-1 and J is TRBJ1-2, with unresolved D. This CDR3 spans 12 amino acids. Per the germline V gene, CDR1 is KGHDR and CDR2 is SFDVKD. V lost 4 bases and J 4 bases, leaving 6 bases between the germline ends. CDR3 region: CATSDSSYGYTF. The CDR3 DNA reads TGTGCCACCAGTGACAGTTCCTATGGCTACACCTTC.

This chain uses TRBV19 with TRBJ2-7; D possibly matches TRBD1 or TRBD2 (5 bases each). Trimming shortened V by 5 bases and J by 2 bases, and 10 bases separated the two germline ends. CDR3 length: 13 residues. CDR1 LNHDA and CDR2 SQIVND come from the germline V gene (reference sequence). Here the CDR3 reads CASSSGTAYEQYF. The CDR3 nucleotides read TGTGCCAGTAGTTCAGGGACCGCCTACGAGCAGTACTTC.

This chain connects TRBV19 to TRBJ1-1; no definite D call. Germline CDR1 LNHDA, CDR2 SQIVND (reference sequence). V lost 3 bases and J lost 5, with 13 bases in between. This CDR3 is built from 14 residues. Here the CDR3 reads CASSILPMQTEAFF. CDR3 bases: TGTGCCAGTAGTATTCTTCCCATGCAGACTGAAGCTTTCTTT.

The V call is TRBV4-1, the J call TRBJ2-3; weak D call: TRBD1 (5 bases). This CDR3 is built from 16 residues. V lost 0 bases and J lost 6, with 16 bases in between. Per the germline V gene, CDR1 is MGHRA and CDR2 is YSYEKL. The CDR3 loop reads CASSQDKGIILDTQYF. In DNA form, the CDR3 reads TGCGCCAGCAGCCAAGATAAGGGGATAATCCTCGATACGCAGTATTTT.

The chain uses TRBV9 and TRBJ2-3; D uncertain. Looked up from germline, CDR1 is SGDLS and CDR2 is YYNGEE. The V end lost 5 bases, the J end lost 6 bases, and 13 bases lay between the germline ends. CDR3 size: 13 residues. CDR3 loop: CASSLTAGDTQYF. Here the CDR3 DNA reads TGTGCCAGCAGTCTTACTGCCGGGGATACGCAGTATTTT. Looking up the rest from reference TRBV9 and TRBJ2-3 gives the full variable domain: DSGVTQTPKHLITATGQRVTLRCSPRSGDLSVYWYQQSLDQGLQFLIQYYNGEERAKGNILERFSAQQFPDLHSELNLSSLELGDSALYFCASSLTAGDTQYFGPGTRLTVL.

The chain is built from TRBV6-5 and TRBJ1-4, with D perhaps matching TRBD1 (5 bases). V was cut by 6 bases and J by 0 bases, with 11 bases left in between. Per the germline V gene, CDR1 is MNHEY and CDR2 is SVGAGI. The CDR3 consists of 15 residues. This CDR3 is CASRRQSATNEKLFF. The CDR3, as DNA: TGTGCCAGCAGGAGACAGTCCGCAACTAATGAAAAACTGTTTTTT.

V usage is TRBV5-1 and J usage is TRBJ2-2; D unresolved. V lost 0 bases to trimming and J lost 4 bases, with 10 bases between them. CDR3 length equals 15 residues. The germline V gene encodes CDR1 SGHRS and CDR2 YFSETQ. The CDR3 nucleotides are TGCGCCAGCAGCTTGGAGGGCCCTTTCACCGGGGAGCTGTTTTTT. This translates into CASSLEGPFTGELFF.

The genes are TRBV5-1 and TRBJ2-1; TRBD2 matches at 9 bases. Germline V gene data show CDR1 as SGHRS and CDR2 as YFSETQ. This CDR3 spans 16 amino acids. The V gene end was trimmed by 4 bases and the J gene end by 1 base; junction bases not matched to a gene: 6. In nucleotides, the CDR3 is TGCGCCAGCAGCCCCTCCACTAGCGGGTCCTACAATGAGCAGTTCTTC. Encoded protein: CASSPSTSGSYNEQFF. Based on the CDR3 plus reference TRBV5-1 and TRBJ2-1, the full variable domain is KAGVTQTPRYLIKTRGQQVTLSCSPISGHRSVSWYQQTPGQGLQFLFEYFSETQRNKGNFPGRFSGRQFSNSRSEMNVSTLELGDSALYLCASSPSTSGSYNEQFFGPGTRLTVL.

The gene calls are TRBV2 and TRBJ1-4; the D is unclear. V lost 8 bases to trimming and J lost 0 bases, with 13 bases between them. Germline CDR1 is SNHLY and CDR2 is FYNNEI. The CDR3 covers 15 residues. CDR3 DNA sequence: TGTGCCAGCCACCTGGACTCTTCAACTAATGAAAAACTGTTTTTT. Its translation: CASHLDSSTNEKLFF.

This clone has a single count. The V and J genes are TRBV5-1 and TRBJ2-3; TRBD1 or TRBD2 may be the D gene (5 bases each). Germline-derived CDR1 and CDR2 are SGHRS and YFSETQ. Trimming stripped 3 bases from V and 6 bases from J, with 14 bases between. This CDR3 region has 14 residues. CDR3 in amino acids: CASSSNGASDTQYF. CDR3 sequence (DNA): TGCGCCAGCAGCTCCAACGGGGCGTCCGATACGCAGTATTTT.

This chain joins TRBV28 and TRBJ2-1, with TRBD2 matching over 8 bases. The CDR3 length is 15 residues. Trimming removed 4 bases from V and 9 bases from J; junction bases left unmatched: 11. The V gene's germline CDR1 is MDHEN and CDR2 SYDVKM. The CDR3 loop reads CASSSPGLGGVEQFF. The CDR3 DNA reads as TGTGCCAGCAGTTCACCGGGACTAGGGGGGGTTGAGCAGTTCTTC.

The genes are TRBV6-6 and TRBJ1-5; no firm D call. The V and J ends lost 0 bases and 4 bases respectively, with 7 bases between them. Germline V CDR1 and CDR2: MNHNY, SVGAGI (reference sequence). The CDR3 has 14 amino acids. This CDR3 is CASSYSGFNQPQHF. CDR3 bases: TGTGCCAGCAGTTACTCAGGGTTTAATCAGCCCCAGCATTTT.